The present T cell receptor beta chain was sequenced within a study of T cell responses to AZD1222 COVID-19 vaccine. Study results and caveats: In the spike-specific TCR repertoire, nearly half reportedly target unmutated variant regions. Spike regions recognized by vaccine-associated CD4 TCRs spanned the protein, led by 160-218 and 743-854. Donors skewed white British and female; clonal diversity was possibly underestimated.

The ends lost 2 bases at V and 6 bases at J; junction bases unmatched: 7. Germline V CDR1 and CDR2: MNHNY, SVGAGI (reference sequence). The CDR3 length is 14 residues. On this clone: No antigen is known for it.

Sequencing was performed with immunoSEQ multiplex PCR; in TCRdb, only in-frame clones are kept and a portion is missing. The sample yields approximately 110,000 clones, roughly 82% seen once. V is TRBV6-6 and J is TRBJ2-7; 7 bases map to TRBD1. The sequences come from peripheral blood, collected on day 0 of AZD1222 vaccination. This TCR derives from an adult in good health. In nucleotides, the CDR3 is TGTGCCAGCAGTTACCAGGACAGGCTATTCGAGCAGTACTTC. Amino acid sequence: CASSYQDRLFEQYF.